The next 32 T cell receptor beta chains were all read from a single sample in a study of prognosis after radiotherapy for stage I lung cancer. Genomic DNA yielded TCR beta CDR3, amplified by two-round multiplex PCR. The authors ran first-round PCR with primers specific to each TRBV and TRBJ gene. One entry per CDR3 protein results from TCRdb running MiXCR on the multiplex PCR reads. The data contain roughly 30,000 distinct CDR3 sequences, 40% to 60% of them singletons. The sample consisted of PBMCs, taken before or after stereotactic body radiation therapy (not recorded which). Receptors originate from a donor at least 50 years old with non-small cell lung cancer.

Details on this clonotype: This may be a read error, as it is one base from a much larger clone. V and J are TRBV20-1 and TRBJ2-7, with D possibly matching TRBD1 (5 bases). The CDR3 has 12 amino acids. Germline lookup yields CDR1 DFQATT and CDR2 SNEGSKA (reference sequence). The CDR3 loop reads CGVSGANYEQYF. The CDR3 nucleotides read TGCGGTGTTAGTGGGGCCAACTACGAGCAGTACTTC.

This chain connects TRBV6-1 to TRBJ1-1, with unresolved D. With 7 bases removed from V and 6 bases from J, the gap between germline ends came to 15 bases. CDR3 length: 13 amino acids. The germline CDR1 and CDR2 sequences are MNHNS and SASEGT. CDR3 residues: CASKPPTKAEAFF. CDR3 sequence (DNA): TGTGCCAGCAAACCACCAACGAAGGCTGAAGCTTTCTTT.

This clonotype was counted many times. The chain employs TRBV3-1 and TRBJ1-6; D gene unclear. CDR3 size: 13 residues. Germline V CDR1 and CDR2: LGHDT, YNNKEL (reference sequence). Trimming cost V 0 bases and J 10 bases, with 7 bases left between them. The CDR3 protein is CASSQETKSPLHF. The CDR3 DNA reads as TGTGCCAGCAGCCAAGAGACTAAATCACCCCTCCACTTT.

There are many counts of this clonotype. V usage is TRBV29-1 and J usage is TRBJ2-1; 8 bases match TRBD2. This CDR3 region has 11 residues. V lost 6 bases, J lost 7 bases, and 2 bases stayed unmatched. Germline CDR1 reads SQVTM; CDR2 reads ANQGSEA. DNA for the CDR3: TGCAGCGTAACGGGGGGGAATGAGCAGTTCTTC. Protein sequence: CSVTGGNEQFF.

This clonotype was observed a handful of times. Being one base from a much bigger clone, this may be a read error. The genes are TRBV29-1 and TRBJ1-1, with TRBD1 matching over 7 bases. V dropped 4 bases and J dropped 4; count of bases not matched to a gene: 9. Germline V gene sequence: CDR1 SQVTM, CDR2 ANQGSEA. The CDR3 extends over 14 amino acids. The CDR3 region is CSVALQGVITEAFF. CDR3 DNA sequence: TGCAGCGTTGCTCTGCAGGGGGTTATCACTGAAGCTTTCTTT. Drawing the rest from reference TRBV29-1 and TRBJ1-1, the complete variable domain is SAVISQKPSRDICQRGTSLTIQCQVDSQVTMMFWYRQQPGQSLTLIATANQGSEATYESGFVIDKFPISRPNLTFSTLTVSNMSPEDSSIYLCSVALQGVITEAFFGQGTRLTVV.

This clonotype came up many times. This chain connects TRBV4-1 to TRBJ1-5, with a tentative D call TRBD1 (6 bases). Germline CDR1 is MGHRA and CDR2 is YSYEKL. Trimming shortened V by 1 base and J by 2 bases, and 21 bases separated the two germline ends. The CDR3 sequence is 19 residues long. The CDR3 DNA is TGCGCCAGCAGCCAAGGGGGAGTATTAGGGGGGGTAGGCAATCAGCCCCAGCATTTT. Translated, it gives CASSQGGVLGGVGNQPQHF.

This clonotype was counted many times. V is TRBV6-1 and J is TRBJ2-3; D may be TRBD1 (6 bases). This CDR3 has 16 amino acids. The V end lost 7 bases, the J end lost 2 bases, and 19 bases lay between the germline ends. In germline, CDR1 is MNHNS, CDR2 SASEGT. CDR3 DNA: TGTGCCAGCACCCCGGGGTGGGGGCCAACCACAGATACGCAGTATTTT. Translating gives CASTPGWGPTTDTQYF.

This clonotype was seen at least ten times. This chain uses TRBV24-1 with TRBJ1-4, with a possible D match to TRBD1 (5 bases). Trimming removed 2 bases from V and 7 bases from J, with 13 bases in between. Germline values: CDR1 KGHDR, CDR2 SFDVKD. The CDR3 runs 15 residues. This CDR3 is CATSDSWGGVEKLFF. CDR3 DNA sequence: TGTGCCACCAGTGATTCCTGGGGGGGAGTTGAAAAACTGTTTTTT.

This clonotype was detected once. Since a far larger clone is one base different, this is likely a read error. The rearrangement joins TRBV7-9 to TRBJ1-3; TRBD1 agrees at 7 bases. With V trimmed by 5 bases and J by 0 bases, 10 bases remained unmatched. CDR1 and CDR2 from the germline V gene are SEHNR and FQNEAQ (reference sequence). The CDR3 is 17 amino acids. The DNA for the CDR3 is TGTGCCAGCAGCCCGCTGACAGGGCCGAACTCTGGAAACACCATATATTTT. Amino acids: CASSPLTGPNSGNTIYF.

The CDR3 protein is CAWSLLGLAGETQYF. CDR3 in DNA: TGTGCCTGGAGTCTGCTCGGACTAGCAGGAGAGACCCAGTACTTC. The chain links TRBV30 to TRBJ2-5; 8 bases match TRBD2. V dropped 2 bases and J dropped 4; count of bases not matched to a gene: 9. From germline, CDR1 is GTSNPN and CDR2 SVGIG (reference sequence). The CDR3 contains 15 residues.

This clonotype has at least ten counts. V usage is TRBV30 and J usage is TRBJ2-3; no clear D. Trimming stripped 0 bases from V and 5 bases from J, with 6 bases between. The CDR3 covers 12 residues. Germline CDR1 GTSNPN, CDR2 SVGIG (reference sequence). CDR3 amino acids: CAWSVGGDTQYF. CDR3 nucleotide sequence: TGTGCCTGGAGTGTAGGTGGAGATACGCAGTATTTT.

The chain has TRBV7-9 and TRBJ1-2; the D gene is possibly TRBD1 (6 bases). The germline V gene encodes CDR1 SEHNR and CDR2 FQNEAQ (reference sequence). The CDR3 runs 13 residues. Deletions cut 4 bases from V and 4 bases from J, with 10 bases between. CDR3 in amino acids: CASSSGVSYGYTF. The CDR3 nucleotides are TGTGCCAGCAGCTCAGGGGTGAGCTATGGCTACACCTTC.

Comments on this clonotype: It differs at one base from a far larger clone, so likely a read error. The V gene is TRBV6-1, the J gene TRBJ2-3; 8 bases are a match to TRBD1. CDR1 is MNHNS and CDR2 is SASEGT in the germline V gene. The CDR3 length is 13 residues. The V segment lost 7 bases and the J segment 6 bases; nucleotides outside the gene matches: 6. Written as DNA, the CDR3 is TGTGCCAGCATTCTCCGGACAGGGGATACGCAGTATTTT. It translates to CASILRTGDTQYF.

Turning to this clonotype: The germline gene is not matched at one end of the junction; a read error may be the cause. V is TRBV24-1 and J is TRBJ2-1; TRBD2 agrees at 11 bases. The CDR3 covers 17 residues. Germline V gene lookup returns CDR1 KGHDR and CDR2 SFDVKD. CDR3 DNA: TGTGCCACCATTGATTTCCTTACTAGCGGGAGTATGAATGAGCAGTTCTTC. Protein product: CATIDFLTSGSMNEQFF.

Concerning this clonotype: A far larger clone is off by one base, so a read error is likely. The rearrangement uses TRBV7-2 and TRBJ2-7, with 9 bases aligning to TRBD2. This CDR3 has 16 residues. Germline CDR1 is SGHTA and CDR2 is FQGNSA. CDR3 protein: CASILEASGTHYEQYF. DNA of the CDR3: TGTGCCAGCATCTTAGAGGCTAGCGGGACTCACTACGAGCAGTACTTC.

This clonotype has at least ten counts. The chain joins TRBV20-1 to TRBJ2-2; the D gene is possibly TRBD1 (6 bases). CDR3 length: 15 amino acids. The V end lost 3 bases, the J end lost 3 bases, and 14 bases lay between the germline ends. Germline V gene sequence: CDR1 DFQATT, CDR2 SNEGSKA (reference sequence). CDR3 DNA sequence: TGCAGTGCTAGGACTGGCAGGGGAGACACCGGGGAGCTGTTTTTT. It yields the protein CSARTGRGDTGELFF.

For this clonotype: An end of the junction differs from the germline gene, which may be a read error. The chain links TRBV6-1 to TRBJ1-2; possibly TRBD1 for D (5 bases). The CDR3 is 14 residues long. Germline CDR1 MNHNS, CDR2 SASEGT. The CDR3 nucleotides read TGTGCCAGCAGTACGACAGTGGCCCACTATGGCTACACCTTT. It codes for CASSTTVAHYGYTF.

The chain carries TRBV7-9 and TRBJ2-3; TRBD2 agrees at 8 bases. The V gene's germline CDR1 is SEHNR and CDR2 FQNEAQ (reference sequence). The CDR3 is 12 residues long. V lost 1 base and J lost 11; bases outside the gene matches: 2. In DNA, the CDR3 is TGTGCCAGCAGCTTAGATGGGACTAGGCAGTATTTT. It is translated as CASSLDGTRQYF.

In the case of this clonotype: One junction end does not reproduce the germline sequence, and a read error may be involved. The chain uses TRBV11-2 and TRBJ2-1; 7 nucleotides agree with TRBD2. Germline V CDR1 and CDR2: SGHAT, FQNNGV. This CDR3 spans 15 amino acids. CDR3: CAISFSAGSANEQFF. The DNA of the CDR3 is TGTGCCATCAGCTTCTCAGCGGGATCGGCCAATGAGCAGTTCTTC.

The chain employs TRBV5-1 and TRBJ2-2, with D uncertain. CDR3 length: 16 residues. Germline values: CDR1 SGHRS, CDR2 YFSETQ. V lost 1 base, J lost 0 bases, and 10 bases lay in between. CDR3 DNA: TGCGCCAGCAGCTTGAATATAGGGCCGAACACCGGGGAGCTGTTTTTT. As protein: CASSLNIGPNTGELFF. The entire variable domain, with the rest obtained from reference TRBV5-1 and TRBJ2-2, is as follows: KAGVTQTPRYLIKTRGQQVTLSCSPISGHRSVSWYQQTPGQGLQFLFEYFSETQRNKGNFPGRFSGRQFSNSRSEMNVSTLELGDSALYLCASSLNIGPNTGELFFGEGSRLTVL.

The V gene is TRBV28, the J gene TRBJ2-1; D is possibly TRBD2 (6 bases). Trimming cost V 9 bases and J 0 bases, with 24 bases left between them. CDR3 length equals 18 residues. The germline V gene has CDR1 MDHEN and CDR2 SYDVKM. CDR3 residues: CARTSRFMEGSSYNEQFF. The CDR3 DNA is TGTGCCAGAACTTCTCGGTTCATGGAGGGAAGCTCCTACAATGAGCAGTTCTTC.

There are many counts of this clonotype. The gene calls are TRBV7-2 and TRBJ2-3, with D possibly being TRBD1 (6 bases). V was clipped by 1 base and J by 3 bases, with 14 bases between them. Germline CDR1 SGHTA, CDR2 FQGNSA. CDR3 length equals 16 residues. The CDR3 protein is CASSLGYRVHTDTQYF. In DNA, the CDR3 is TGTGCCAGCAGCTTAGGGTACAGGGTCCATACAGATACGCAGTATTTT.

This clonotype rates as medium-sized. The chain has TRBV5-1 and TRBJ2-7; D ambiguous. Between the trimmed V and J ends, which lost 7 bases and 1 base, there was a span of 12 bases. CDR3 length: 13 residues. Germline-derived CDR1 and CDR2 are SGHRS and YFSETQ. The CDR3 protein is CASSDGSSYEQYF. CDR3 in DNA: TGCGCCAGCTCCGACGGTTCTTCCTACGAGCAGTACTTC.

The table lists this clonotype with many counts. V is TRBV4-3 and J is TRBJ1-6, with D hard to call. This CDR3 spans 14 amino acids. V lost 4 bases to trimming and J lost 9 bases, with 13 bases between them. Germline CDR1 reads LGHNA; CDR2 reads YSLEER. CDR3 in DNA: TGCGCCAGCAGCCCCCAAGTGGGAGCTTCACCCCTCCACTTT. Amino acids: CASSPQVGASPLHF.

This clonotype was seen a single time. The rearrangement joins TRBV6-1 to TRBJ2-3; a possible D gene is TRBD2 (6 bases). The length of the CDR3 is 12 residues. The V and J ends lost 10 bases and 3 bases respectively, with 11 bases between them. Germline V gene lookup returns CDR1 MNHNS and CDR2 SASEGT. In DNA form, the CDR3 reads TGTGCCACCCGGGGGACTACAGATACGCAGTATTTT. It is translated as CATRGTTDTQYF.

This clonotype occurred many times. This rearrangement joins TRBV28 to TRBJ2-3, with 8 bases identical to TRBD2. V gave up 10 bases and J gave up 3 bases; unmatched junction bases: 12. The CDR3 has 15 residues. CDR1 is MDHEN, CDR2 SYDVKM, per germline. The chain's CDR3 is CATHIAGRVTDTQYF. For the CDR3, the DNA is TGTGCCACACATATAGCGGGACGCGTAACAGATACGCAGTATTTT.

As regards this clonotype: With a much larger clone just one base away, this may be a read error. CDR3 loop: CASSLNPVGEETQYF. The CDR3 DNA follows: TGTGCCAGCAGTTTAAACCCGGTAGGGGAGGAGACCCAGTACTTC. The J gene is TRBJ2-5, the V gene TRBV6-5, with D perhaps being TRBD1 or TRBD2 (5 bases each). Germline CDR1 is MNHEY and CDR2 is SVGAGI. The CDR3 is made up of 15 amino acids. The V end lost 4 bases, the J end lost 5 bases, and 17 bases lay between the germline ends.

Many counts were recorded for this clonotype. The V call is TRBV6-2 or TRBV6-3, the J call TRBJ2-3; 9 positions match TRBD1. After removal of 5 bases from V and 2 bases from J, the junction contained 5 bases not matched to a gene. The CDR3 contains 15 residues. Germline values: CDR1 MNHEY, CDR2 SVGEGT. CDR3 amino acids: CASSDRDRDTDTQYF. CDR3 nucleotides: TGTGCCAGCAGTGATCGGGACAGGGACACAGATACGCAGTATTTT.

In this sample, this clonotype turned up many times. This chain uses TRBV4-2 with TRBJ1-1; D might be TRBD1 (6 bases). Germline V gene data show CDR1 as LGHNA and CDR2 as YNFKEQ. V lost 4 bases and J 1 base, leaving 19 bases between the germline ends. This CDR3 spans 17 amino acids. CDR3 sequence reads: CASSPFGGRVGNTEAFF. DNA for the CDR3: TGTGCCAGCAGCCCCTTCGGGGGCCGGGTGGGGAACACTGAAGCTTTCTTT.

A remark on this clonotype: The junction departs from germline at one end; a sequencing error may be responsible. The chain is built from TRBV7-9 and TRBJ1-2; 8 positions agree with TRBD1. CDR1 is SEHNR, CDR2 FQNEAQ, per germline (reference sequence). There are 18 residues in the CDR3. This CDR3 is CASSPSGGQVGPNYVYTF. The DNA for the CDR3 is TGTGCCAGCAGCCCCAGCGGGGGACAGGTGGGGCCTAACTATGTCTACACCTTC.

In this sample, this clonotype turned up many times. DNA of the CDR3: TGTGCCAGCAGCTTCTCAGCGGGAAACAATGAGCAGTTCTTC. Its protein product is CASSFSAGNNEQFF. This chain connects TRBV7-2 to TRBJ2-1; TRBD2 matches at 7 bases. Germline lookup yields CDR1 SGHTA and CDR2 FQGNSA. The CDR3 runs 14 residues. V trimming: 3 bases; J trimming: 5 bases; junction bases outside the gene matches: 4.

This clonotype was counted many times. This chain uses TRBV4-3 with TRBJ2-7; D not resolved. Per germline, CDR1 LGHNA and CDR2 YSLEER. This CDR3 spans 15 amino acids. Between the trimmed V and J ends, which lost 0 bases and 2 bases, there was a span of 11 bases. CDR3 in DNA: TGCGCCAGCAGCCAAGAGGATGAGCCCACCTACGAGCAGTACTTC. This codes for CASSQEDEPTYEQYF.